This T cell receptor (beta chain) was sequenced in a study of brain T cells in children with intractable seizures. Whole-study results and caveats: Patients' HCMV serostatus was unknown; virus specificity rests on CDR3 similarity alone. Absence of clones before surgery may stem from lower sequencing depth.

Surgery cases with the highest brain T cell transcript signatures were chosen for sequencing. Pre-surgery treatment included at least one anti-epileptic drug. This clone was detected a few times. As yet, its antigen is unknown. Germline V gene data show CDR1 as MNHEY and CDR2 as SVGAGI. V lost 0 bases to trimming and J lost 3 bases, with 5 bases between them. The CDR3 spans 13 residues. Sequenced by immunoSEQ multiplex PCR; TCRdb stores in-frame clones only, minus some. The table has tens of thousands of clones, 94% seen once. The gene calls are TRBV6-5 and TRBJ1-1; D unclear. Sequencing was performed on peripheral blood, taken at surgery. The sequence came from a boy between 10 and 17 years old with focal cortical dysplasia and intractable seizures. The CDR3 DNA sequence: TGTGCCAGCAGTTACTCTGCCGACACTGAAGCTTTCTTT. It codes for CASSYSADTEAFF.